This T cell receptor (beta chain) was sequenced during a study of control samples from healthy donors and cancer patients. Sequenced by immunoSEQ multiplex PCR; TCRdb stores in-frame clones only, minus some. The sample consists of over 200,000 clones, approximately 80% of them appearing once. This clone was recorded a few times. The TCR was taken from an older woman with lung cancer. Sequencing was carried out using PBMCs.

The CDR3 DNA follows: TGTGCCAGCAGCTCCACCGGGACGATCACCGGGGAGCTGTTTTTT. It specifies CASSSTGTITGELFF. This chain links TRBV5-5 with TRBJ2-2; D possibly uses TRBD1 or TRBD2 (5 bases each). The ends were cut back, 3 bases at V and 4 bases at J, with 13 bases in the middle. From germline, CDR1 is SGHKS and CDR2 YYEKEE (reference sequence). This CDR3 comprises 15 residues.